Below, one T cell receptor (beta chain) is given with its context. TCR alpha and TCR beta cDNA libraries carrying sample barcodes and UMIs were produced by 5'RACE using constant-segment primers. A single record per CDR3 protein comes from TCRdb applying MiXCR to the 5' RACE reads. This sample has 360,000 or so distinct CDR3 sequences, with 25% to 30% found just once. These data are taken from a study of T-cell memory formation after mild COVID-19. The CDR3 loop spans 14 amino acids. V dropped 3 bases and J dropped 7 bases, with 15 bases sitting between them. Germline V gives CDR1 SGHTA, CDR2 FQGNSA. The gene calls are TRBV7-2 and TRBJ1-1, with D tentatively TRBD1 (5 bases). This TCR was sampled from an adult woman who had mild COVID-19 (a few samples of this study predate the infection). Cell type and time point are not known. Source material: PBMCs or a T cell subset sorted from them (not recorded which). This CDR3 reads CASSFLEYRIEAFF. The CDR3 coding sequence is TGTGCCAGCAGCTTCCTAGAATACAGGATTGAAGCTTTCTTT.